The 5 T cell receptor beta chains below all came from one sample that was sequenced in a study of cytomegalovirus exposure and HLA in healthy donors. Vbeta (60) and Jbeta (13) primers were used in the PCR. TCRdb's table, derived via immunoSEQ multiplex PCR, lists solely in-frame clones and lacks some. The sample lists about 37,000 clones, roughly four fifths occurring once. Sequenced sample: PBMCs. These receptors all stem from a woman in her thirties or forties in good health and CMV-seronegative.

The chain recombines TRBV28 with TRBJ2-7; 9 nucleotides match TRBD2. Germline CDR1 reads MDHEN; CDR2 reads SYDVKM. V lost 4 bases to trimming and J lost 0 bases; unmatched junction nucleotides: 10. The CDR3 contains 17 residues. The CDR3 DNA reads TGTGCCAGCAGTTCGGGGGCTAGCGGGGCTAGCTCCTACGAGCAGTACGTC. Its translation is CASSSGASGASSYEQYV.

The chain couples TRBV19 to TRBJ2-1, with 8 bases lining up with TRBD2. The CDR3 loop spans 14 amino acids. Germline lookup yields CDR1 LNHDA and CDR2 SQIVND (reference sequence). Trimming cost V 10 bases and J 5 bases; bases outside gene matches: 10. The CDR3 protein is CATRGRTENNEQFF. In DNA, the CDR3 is TGTGCCACCCGCGGGAGGACTGAAAACAATGAGCAGTTCTTC.

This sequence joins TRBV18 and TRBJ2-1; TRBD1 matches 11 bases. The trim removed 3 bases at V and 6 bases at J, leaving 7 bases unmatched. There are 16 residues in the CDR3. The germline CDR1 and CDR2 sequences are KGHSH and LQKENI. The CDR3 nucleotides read TGTGCCAGCTCACCGCGGACAGGGGGCGCGTCCAATGAGCAGTTCTTC. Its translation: CASSPRTGGASNEQFF.

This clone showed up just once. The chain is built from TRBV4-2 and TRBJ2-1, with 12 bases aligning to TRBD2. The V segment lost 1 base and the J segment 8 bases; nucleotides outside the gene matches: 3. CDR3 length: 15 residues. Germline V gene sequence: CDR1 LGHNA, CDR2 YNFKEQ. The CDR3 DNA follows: TGTGCCAGCAGCCAAGGGACTAGCGGGGTGTATGAGCAGTTCTTC. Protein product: CASSQGTSGVYEQFF.

In DNA, the CDR3 is TGTGCCAGCCAAGACAGGGAGGAGACTGAAGCTTTCTTT. Translation gives CASQDREETEAFF. The V and J genes are TRBV2 and TRBJ1-1; 7 bases fit TRBD1. With 8 bases clipped from V and 5 bases from J, the junction kept 8 bases outside the gene matches. Germline assignment: CDR1 SNHLY and CDR2 FYNNEI. The CDR3 extends over 13 amino acids.